This is a list of T cell receptor beta chains from one sample in a study of CD8+CD57+ T cells in acquired aplastic anemia. TCRdb passed the reads through MiXCR, listing each CDR3 protein once. The table lists 160,000 or so distinct CDR3 sequences, about 45% of them singletons. The specimen sequenced was sorted CD4+, CD8+, or CD8+CD57+ T cells (not recorded which) from PBMCs. Every receptor here comes from a human donor with aplastic anemia. Each CDR3 is given with its conserved first and last residue. D genes are given only for firm matches. Clone size is not always given. Where it is, it says once, few, many or a class for expanded clones.

TRBD2	16	TRBV10-2	TRBJ2-3	NA	CASSSKRGPPTDTQYF	TGCGCCAGCAGCTCGAAGCGGGGGCCACCCACAGATACGCAGTATTTT
TRBD1	17	TRBV19	TRBJ1-3	many	CASEQGYGGIVGNTIYF	TGTGCCAGTGAACAGGGGTATGGCGGAATCGTAGGAAACACCATATATTTT
NA	15	TRBV4-2	TRBJ1-2	NA	CASSQDRGSNYGYTF	TGTGCCAGCAGCCAAGATCGGGGCAGTAACTATGGCTACACCTTC
TRBD2	16	TRBV10-3	TRBJ2-3	NA	CAITGGLAGGTDTQYF	TGTGCCATCACGGGGGGACTAGCGGGAGGGACAGATACGCAGTATTTT
NA	15	TRBV20-1	TRBJ2-5	many	CSAPERGTPPETQYF	TGCAGTGCCCCGGAAAGGGGGACTCCACCAGAGACCCAGTACTTC
NA	13	TRBV12-3/TRBV12-4	TRBJ1-2	many	CASSPGPQDGYTF	TGTGCCAGCAGTCCTGGGCCTCAGGATGGCTACACCTTC
TRBD1	15	TRBV15	TRBJ2-7	NA	CATSSPGQGAYEQYF	TGTGCCACCAGCAGTCCGGGACAGGGGGCCTACGAGCAGTACTTC
TRBD1	14	TRBV2	TRBJ2-7	NA	CASSSGTDSYEQYF	TGTGCCAGCAGTTCCGGGACAGACTCCTACGAGCAGTACTTC
NA	11	TRBV28	TRBJ2-2	NA	CATLNTGELFF	TGTGCCACCCTTAACACCGGGGAGCTGTTTTTT
NA	12	TRBV19	TRBJ1-2	many	CASSKYQYGYTF	TGTGCCAGTAGCAAGTACCAGTATGGCTACACCTTC
NA	15	TRBV4-1	TRBJ1-2	many	CASSQSLAEGRGYTF	TGCGCCAGCAGCCAATCACTCGCGGAGGGGAGAGGCTACACCTTC